These T cell receptor beta chains were read from a single sample in a study of human T cells and chemical hapten exposure. TCRdb reanalysed the RACE reads using MiXCR and keeps one entry per CDR3 protein. In the table there are tens of thousands of distinct CDR3 sequences, approximately 8.6% of which are singletons. Sequenced material: whole blood, taken in connection with sensitization to the hapten diphenylcyclopropenone (DPC). The receptors shown here come from a woman between 35 and 50 years old with alopecia areata. Some clones in this sample may be carry-over from other donors' samples. Each CDR3 is given with its conserved first and last residue. Fields, in order: V gene, D gene, clone size, J gene, CDR3 DNA, CDR3 protein. A D gene is named only where the DNA matches it firmly. Rows may omit the clone size; those that give it use once, few, many or a size class.

v_call: TRBV14; d_call: -; clone_size: many; j_call: TRBJ2-5; cdr3_nt: TGTGCCAGCAGCCTCGGGACAGCCGGGGGCCAAGAGACCCAGTACTTC; cdr3_aa: CASSLGTAGGQETQYF
v_call: TRBV29-1; d_call: -; clone_size: many; j_call: TRBJ2-3; cdr3_nt: TGCAGCGCTTTGGACTGGACCCCTGGGAATACGCAGTATTTT; cdr3_aa: CSALDWTPGNTQYF
v_call: TRBV6-5; d_call: -; clone_size: few; j_call: TRBJ1-6; cdr3_nt: TGTGCCAGCACCGCGACGGGGGTGAGGAATTCACCCCTCCACTTT; cdr3_aa: CASTATGVRNSPLHF
v_call: TRBV18; d_call: -; clone_size: many; j_call: TRBJ2-7; cdr3_nt: TGTGCCAGCTCACCAGGTGGCGAGCAGTACTTC; cdr3_aa: CASSPGGEQYF
v_call: TRBV20-1; d_call: TRBD2; clone_size: many; j_call: TRBJ2-3; cdr3_nt: TGCAGTGCTAGAAGGGGAGGGGGCACAGATACGCAGTATTTT; cdr3_aa: CSARRGGGTDTQYF
v_call: TRBV2; d_call: TRBD1; clone_size: -; j_call: TRBJ1-5; cdr3_nt: TGTGCCAGCACCGTGGGACAGCCCGGGTCCAATCAGCCCCAGCATTTT; cdr3_aa: CASTVGQPGSNQPQHF
v_call: TRBV20-1; d_call: TRBD1; clone_size: -; j_call: TRBJ2-7; cdr3_nt: TGCAGTGCTAGAGACCCACAGGGGTCCTACGAGCAGTACTTC; cdr3_aa: CSARDPQGSYEQYF
v_call: TRBV5-1; d_call: -; clone_size: few; j_call: TRBJ1-2; cdr3_nt: TGCGCCAGCAGCTTGGGGGGGGCCAGCCCCAACTATGGCTACACCTTC; cdr3_aa: CASSLGGASPNYGYTF
v_call: TRBV5-4; d_call: -; clone_size: many; j_call: TRBJ1-1; cdr3_nt: TGTGCCAGCAGCCAAAACAGGGTGGGAGAAGCTTTCTTT; cdr3_aa: CASSQNRVGEAFF
v_call: TRBV12-3/TRBV12-4; d_call: -; clone_size: -; j_call: TRBJ1-1; cdr3_nt: TGTGCCAGCACCAGCGGGACTGAAGCTTTCTTT; cdr3_aa: CASTSGTEAFF
v_call: TRBV6-5; d_call: -; clone_size: -; j_call: TRBJ2-2; cdr3_nt: TGTGCCAGCAGTTCGCAGGGGAGGTCCGGGGAGCTGTTTTTT; cdr3_aa: CASSSQGRSGELFF
v_call: TRBV5-1; d_call: TRBD1; clone_size: few; j_call: TRBJ2-7; cdr3_nt: TGCGCCAGCAGCTTGCTTTCTGGGACAGGGGCCGAGCAGTACTTC; cdr3_aa: CASSLLSGTGAEQYF
v_call: TRBV2; d_call: -; clone_size: -; j_call: TRBJ1-2; cdr3_nt: TGTGCCAGCAGTGAAGCCCCCGGGGGCGTCTATGGCTACACCTTC; cdr3_aa: CASSEAPGGVYGYTF
v_call: TRBV4-3; d_call: TRBD1; clone_size: many; j_call: TRBJ2-3; cdr3_nt: TGCGCCAGCAGCCAAGAGGGACAGGGGGCCAGCACAGATACGCAGTATTTT; cdr3_aa: CASSQEGQGASTDTQYF
v_call: TRBV6-5; d_call: -; clone_size: many; j_call: TRBJ1-1; cdr3_nt: TGTGCCAGCAGTCCCCAGTGGAACACTGAAGCTTTCTTT; cdr3_aa: CASSPQWNTEAFF
v_call: TRBV6-2/TRBV6-3; d_call: -; clone_size: many; j_call: TRBJ2-7; cdr3_nt: TGTGCCAGCAGTCAAGAAGGGTACGAGCAGTACTTC; cdr3_aa: CASSQEGYEQYF
v_call: TRBV2; d_call: -; clone_size: many; j_call: TRBJ2-7; cdr3_nt: TGTGCCAGCAGTGAAGTCTACGAGCAGTACTTC; cdr3_aa: CASSEVYEQYF
v_call: TRBV6-5; d_call: -; clone_size: many; j_call: TRBJ1-1; cdr3_nt: TGTGCCAGCAGTTACTCGTCTTGGAACACTGAAGCTTTCTTT; cdr3_aa: CASSYSSWNTEAFF
v_call: TRBV6-1; d_call: TRBD1; clone_size: few; j_call: TRBJ2-1; cdr3_nt: TGTGCCAGCCGTCGCCGGGACAGCCGGGCCCTCGAGCAGTTCTTC; cdr3_aa: CASRRRDSRALEQFF
v_call: TRBV4-3; d_call: -; clone_size: many; j_call: TRBJ1-3; cdr3_nt: TGCGCCAGCAGCCAAGGGGCAGGAAACACCATATATTTT; cdr3_aa: CASSQGAGNTIYF
v_call: TRBV4-1; d_call: TRBD1; clone_size: -; j_call: TRBJ1-5; cdr3_nt: TGCGCCAGCAGCCGGGGACAGGGCGGATCAGAGTCCCAGCATTTT; cdr3_aa: CASSRGQGGSESQHF
v_call: TRBV4-1; d_call: -; clone_size: many; j_call: TRBJ2-7; cdr3_nt: TGCGCCAGCAGCCAAGGGCCCTACCCCAGCTACGAGCAGTACTTC; cdr3_aa: CASSQGPYPSYEQYF
v_call: TRBV2; d_call: -; clone_size: few; j_call: TRBJ2-1; cdr3_nt: TGTGCTAGCAGGGACACCTCGTCGGGGGAGCAGTTCTTC; cdr3_aa: CASRDTSSGEQFF
v_call: TRBV9; d_call: -; clone_size: many; j_call: TRBJ2-7; cdr3_nt: TGTGCCAGCAGCGTAGACGGGGGGCCCCGCGAGCAGTACTTC; cdr3_aa: CASSVDGGPREQYF
v_call: TRBV7-2; d_call: -; clone_size: -; j_call: TRBJ2-2; cdr3_nt: TGTGCCAGCAGCTTAGTGAGCCTGGGCACCGGGGAGCTGTTTTTT; cdr3_aa: CASSLVSLGTGELFF
v_call: TRBV27; d_call: -; clone_size: many; j_call: TRBJ2-1; cdr3_nt: TGTGCCAGCAGTTTAGCAGGGGGGGGTTACAATGAGCAGTTCTTC; cdr3_aa: CASSLAGGGYNEQFF
v_call: TRBV9; d_call: -; clone_size: many; j_call: TRBJ1-6; cdr3_nt: TGTGCCAGCAGCCCCCGGGAAGGGGCTAATTCACCCCTCCACTTT; cdr3_aa: CASSPREGANSPLHF
v_call: TRBV2; d_call: TRBD2; clone_size: few; j_call: TRBJ2-2; cdr3_nt: TGTGCCAGCAGTGGGCTAGCGGGCCCCACCGGGGAGCTGTTTTTT; cdr3_aa: CASSGLAGPTGELFF
v_call: TRBV30; d_call: TRBD1; clone_size: many; j_call: TRBJ1-1; cdr3_nt: TGTGCCTGGAGGACAGGGAGGGTGAGCACTGAAGCTTTCTTT; cdr3_aa: CAWRTGRVSTEAFF
v_call: TRBV6-4; d_call: -; clone_size: many; j_call: TRBJ2-3; cdr3_nt: TGTGCCAGCAGTGACAGTATAGGCTCCCCCTCATCGCAGTATTTT; cdr3_aa: CASSDSIGSPSSQYF
v_call: TRBV20-1; d_call: -; clone_size: -; j_call: TRBJ2-1; cdr3_nt: TGCAGTGCTATCCCTCGGCGGGCCTACAATGAGCAGTTCTTC; cdr3_aa: CSAIPRRAYNEQFF
v_call: TRBV29-1; d_call: TRBD1; clone_size: -; j_call: TRBJ2-3; cdr3_nt: TGCAGCGTGGGACAGGGCGGCACAGATACGCAGTATTTT; cdr3_aa: CSVGQGGTDTQYF
v_call: TRBV7-7; d_call: TRBD1; clone_size: -; j_call: TRBJ2-3; cdr3_nt: TGTGCCAGCAGCGGCACAGGGGGCGCAGATACGCAGTATTTT; cdr3_aa: CASSGTGGADTQYF
v_call: TRBV28; d_call: TRBD2; clone_size: -; j_call: TRBJ2-1; cdr3_nt: TGTGCCAGTGGTAGCGGGGGAGCATACAATGAGCAGTTCTTC; cdr3_aa: CASGSGGAYNEQFF
v_call: TRBV7-9; d_call: -; clone_size: many; j_call: TRBJ1-2; cdr3_nt: TGTGCCAGCAGCTTAGCGATTGGTAATGGCTACACCTTC; cdr3_aa: CASSLAIGNGYTF
v_call: TRBV20-1; d_call: -; clone_size: -; j_call: TRBJ2-7; cdr3_nt: TGCTCTCCGACAGGCTACCGGTACGAGCAGTACTTC; cdr3_aa: CSPTGYRYEQYF
v_call: TRBV5-1; d_call: -; clone_size: many; j_call: TRBJ1-4; cdr3_nt: TGCGCCAGCAGCTTTTCTTCGGCCCGGGATGAAAAACTGTTTTTT; cdr3_aa: CASSFSSARDEKLFF